This T cell receptor beta chain was sequenced for a study of T cells of healthy individuals. This clonotype was seen ten or more times. Germline loops: CDR1 MNHNY, CDR2 SVGAGI (reference sequence). With V trimmed by 6 bases and J by 1 base, 2 bases remained unmatched. The CDR3 consists of 14 residues. MiXCR was run by TCRdb on the 5' RACE reads, yielding one entry per CDR3 protein. Of tens of thousands of distinct CDR3 sequences detected, about 15% appear once; the ten largest clones hold 15% to 20%. The V and J genes are TRBV6-6 and TRBJ2-3, with 9 bases identical to TRBD2. The TCR was taken from a human donor in good health. The CDR3 here is CASREREGTDTQYF. In DNA, the CDR3 is TGTGCCAGCAGAGAGCGGGAGGGCACAGATACGCAGTATTTT.